What follows describes a single T cell receptor (beta chain). What it recognizes is unknown. The source of the sample is a study of OX40 agonist ivuxolimab in advanced cancers. Study-level findings and limits: CD4+ and CD8+ T cells in blood underwent clonal expansion by week 6 at 0.1 to 3.0 mg/kg. Relative to CD4+, CD8+ T cells held more expanded clones on average.

Sequencing was performed with immunoSEQ multiplex PCR; in TCRdb, only in-frame clones are kept and a portion is missing. Among about 19,000 clones listed, around 84% were seen once. Patients with autoimmune history or systemic immunosuppression were excluded. The germline V gene encodes CDR1 SGHRS and CDR2 YFSETQ. Unmatched junction bases numbered 7, after V lost 3 bases and J lost 9 bases. The CDR3 covers 14 residues. The sample consisted of CD4+ or CD8+ T cells sorted from blood, taken in a trial of the OX40 agonist ivuxolimab. The chain carries TRBV5-1 and TRBJ1-2; 11 positions match TRBD1. The sequence derives from an adult with an advanced solid tumor such as melanoma, head and neck, liver or kidney cancer. The CDR3 coding sequence is TGCGCCAGCAGCTCTGGGACAGGGGGTTATAGCTACACCTTC. The encoded protein is CASSSGTGGYSYTF. The full variable domain, in which reference TRBV5-1 and TRBJ1-2 provide the parts outside the CDR3, is KAGVTQTPRYLIKTRGQQVTLSCSPISGHRSVSWYQQTPGQGLQFLFEYFSETQRNKGNFPGRFSGRQFSNSRSEMNVSTLELGDSALYLCASSSGTGGYSYTFGSGTRLTVV.